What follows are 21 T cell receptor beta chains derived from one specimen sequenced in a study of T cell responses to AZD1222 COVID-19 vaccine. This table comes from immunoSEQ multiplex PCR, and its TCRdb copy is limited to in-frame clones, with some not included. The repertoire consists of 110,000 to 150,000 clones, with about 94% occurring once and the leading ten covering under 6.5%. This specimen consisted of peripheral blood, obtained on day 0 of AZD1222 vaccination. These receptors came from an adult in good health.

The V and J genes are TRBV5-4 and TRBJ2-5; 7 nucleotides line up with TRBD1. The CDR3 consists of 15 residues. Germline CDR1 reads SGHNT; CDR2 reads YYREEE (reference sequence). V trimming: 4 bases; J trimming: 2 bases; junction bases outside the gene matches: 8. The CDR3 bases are TGTGCCAGCAGCCGAGAGGGGGCGCCTCAAGAGACCCAGTACTTC. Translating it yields CASSREGAPQETQYF.

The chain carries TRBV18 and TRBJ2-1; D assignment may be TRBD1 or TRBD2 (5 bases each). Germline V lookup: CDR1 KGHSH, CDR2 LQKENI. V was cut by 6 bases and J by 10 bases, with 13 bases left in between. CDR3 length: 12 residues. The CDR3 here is CASSETAVEQFF. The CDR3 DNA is TGTGCCAGCTCGGAGACAGCGGTCGAGCAGTTCTTC.

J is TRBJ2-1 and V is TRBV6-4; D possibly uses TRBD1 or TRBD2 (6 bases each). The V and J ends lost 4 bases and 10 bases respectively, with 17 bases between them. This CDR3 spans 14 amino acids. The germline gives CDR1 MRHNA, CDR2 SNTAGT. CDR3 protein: CASSVVLGGQEQFF. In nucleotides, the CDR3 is TGTGCCAGCAGTGTGGTGCTCGGGGGCCAGGAGCAGTTCTTC.

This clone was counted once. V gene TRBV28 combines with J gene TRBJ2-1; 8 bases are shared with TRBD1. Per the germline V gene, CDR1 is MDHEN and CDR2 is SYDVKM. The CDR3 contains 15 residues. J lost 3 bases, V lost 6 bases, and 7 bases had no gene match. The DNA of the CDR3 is TGTGCCAGCAGAACCCCACAGGGGGGCTACAATGAGCAGTTCTTC. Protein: CASRTPQGGYNEQFF.

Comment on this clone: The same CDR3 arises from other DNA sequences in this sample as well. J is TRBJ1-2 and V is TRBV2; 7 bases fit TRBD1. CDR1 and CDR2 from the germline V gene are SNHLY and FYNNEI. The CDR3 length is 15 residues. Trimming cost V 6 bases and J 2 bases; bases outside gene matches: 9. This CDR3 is CASSPGTALNYGYTF. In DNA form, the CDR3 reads TGTGCCAGCAGCCCAGGGACAGCCCTAAACTATGGCTACACCTTC.

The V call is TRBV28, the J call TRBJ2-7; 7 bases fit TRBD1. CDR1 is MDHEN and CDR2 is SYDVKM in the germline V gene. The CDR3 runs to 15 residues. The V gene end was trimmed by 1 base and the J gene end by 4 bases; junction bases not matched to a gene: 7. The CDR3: CASSLFSGGIYEQYF. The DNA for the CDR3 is TGTGCCAGCAGTTTATTTTCAGGGGGAATTTACGAGCAGTACTTC. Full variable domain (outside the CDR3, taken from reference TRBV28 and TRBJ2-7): DVKVTQSSRYLVKRTGEKVFLECVQDMDHENMFWYRQDPGLGLRLIYFSYDVKMKEKGDIPEGYSVSREKKERFSLILESASTNQTSMYLCASSLFSGGIYEQYFGPGTRLTVT.

CDR3 sequence: CASSRGTDSNQPQHF. The CDR3 coding sequence is TGTGCCAGCAGCCGGGGGACTGATAGCAATCAGCCCCAGCATTTT. This sequence joins TRBV5-4 and TRBJ1-5, with D tentatively TRBD1 (5 bases). Trimming took 4 bases from V and 0 from J, leaving 11 bases between them. The CDR3 has 15 residues. Germline values: CDR1 SGHNT, CDR2 YYREEE (reference sequence).

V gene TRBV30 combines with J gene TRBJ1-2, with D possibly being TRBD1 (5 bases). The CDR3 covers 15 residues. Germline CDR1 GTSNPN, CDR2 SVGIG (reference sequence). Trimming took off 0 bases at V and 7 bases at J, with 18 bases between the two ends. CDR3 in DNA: TGTGCCTGGAGTGTTTGGCAGGGAGGTTTAAGTGGCTACACCTTC. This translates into CAWSVWQGGLSGYTF.

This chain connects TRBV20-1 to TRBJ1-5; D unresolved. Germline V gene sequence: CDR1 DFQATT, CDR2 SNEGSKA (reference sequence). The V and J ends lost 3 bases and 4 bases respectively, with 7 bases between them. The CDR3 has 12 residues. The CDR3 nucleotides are TGCAGTGCTAGTAGCGGAAATCAGCCCCAGCATTTT. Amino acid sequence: CSASSGNQPQHF.

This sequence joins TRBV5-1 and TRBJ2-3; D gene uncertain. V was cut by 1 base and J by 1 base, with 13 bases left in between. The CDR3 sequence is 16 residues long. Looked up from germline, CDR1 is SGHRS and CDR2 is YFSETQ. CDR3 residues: CASSLYLSRGTDTQYF. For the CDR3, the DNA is TGCGCCAGCAGCTTGTATTTAAGTCGGGGCACAGATACGCAGTATTTT.

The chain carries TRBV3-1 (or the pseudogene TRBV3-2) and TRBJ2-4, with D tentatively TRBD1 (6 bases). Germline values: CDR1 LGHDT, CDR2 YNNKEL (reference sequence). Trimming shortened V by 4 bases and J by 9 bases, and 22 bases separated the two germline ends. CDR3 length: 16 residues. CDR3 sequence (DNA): TGTGCCAGCAGCCGCCGAGGGGGAGAAGAGGATCGCATTCAGTACTTC. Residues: CASSRRGGEEDRIQYF.

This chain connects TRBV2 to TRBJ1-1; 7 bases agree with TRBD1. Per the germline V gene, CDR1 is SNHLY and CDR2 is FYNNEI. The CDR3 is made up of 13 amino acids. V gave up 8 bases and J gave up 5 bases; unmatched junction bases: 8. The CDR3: CASGGQYLTEAFF. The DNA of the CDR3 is TGTGCCAGCGGGGGACAGTATTTAACTGAAGCTTTCTTT.

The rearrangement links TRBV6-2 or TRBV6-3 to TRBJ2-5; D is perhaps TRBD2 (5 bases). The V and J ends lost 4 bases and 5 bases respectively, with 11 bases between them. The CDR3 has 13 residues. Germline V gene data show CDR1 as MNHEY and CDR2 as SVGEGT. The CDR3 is CASSSRAAETQYF. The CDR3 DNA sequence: TGTGCCAGCAGTTCTAGAGCGGCTGAGACCCAGTACTTC.

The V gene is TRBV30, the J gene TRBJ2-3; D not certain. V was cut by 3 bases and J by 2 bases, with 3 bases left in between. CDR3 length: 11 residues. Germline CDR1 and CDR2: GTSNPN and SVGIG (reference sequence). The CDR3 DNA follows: TGTGCCTGGAGGTCCACAGATACGCAGTATTTT. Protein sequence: CAWRSTDTQYF. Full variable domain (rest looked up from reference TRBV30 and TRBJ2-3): SQTIHQWPATLVQPVGSPLSLECTVEGTSNPNLYWYRQAAGRGLQLLFYSVGIGQISSEVPQNLSASRPQDRQFILSSKKLLLSDSGFYLCAWRSTDTQYFGPGTRLTVL.

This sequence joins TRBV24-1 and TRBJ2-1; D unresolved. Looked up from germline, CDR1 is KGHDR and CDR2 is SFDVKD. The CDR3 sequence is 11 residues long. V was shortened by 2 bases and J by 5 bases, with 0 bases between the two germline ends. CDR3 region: CATSDYNEQFF. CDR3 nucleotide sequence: TGTGCCACCAGTGATTACAATGAGCAGTTCTTC.

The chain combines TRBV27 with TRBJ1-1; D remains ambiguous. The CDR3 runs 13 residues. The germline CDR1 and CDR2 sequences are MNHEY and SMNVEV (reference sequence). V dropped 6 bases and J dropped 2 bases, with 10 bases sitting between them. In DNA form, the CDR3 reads TGTGCCAGCAGGCGCGGAGGAAACACTGAAGCTTTCTTT. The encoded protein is CASRRGGNTEAFF.

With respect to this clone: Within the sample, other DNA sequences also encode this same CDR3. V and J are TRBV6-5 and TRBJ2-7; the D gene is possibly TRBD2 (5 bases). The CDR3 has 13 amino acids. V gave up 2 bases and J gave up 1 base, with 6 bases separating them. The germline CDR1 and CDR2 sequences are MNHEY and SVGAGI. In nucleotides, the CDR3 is TGTGCCAGCAGTTACGGCGGGTCCTACGAGCAGTACTTC. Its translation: CASSYGGSYEQYF.

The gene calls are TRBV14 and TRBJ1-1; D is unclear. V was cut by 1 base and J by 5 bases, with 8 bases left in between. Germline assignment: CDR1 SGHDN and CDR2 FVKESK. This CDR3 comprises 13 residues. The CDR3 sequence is CASSQVFGTEAFF. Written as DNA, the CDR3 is TGTGCCAGCAGCCAAGTATTTGGGACTGAAGCTTTCTTT.

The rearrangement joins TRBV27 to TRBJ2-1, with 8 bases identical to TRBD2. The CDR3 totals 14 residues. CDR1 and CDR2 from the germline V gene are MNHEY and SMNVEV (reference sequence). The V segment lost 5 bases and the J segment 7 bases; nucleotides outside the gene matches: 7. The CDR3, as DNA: TGTGCCAGCAGTCCGAGCGGGAGACGGAATGAGCAGTTCTTC. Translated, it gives CASSPSGRRNEQFF.

In nucleotides, the CDR3 is TGTGCCAGCAGCTTATGGACGGACAGCTCCTACGAGCAGTACTTC. Translation: CASSLWTDSSYEQYF. The rearrangement joins TRBV7-6 to TRBJ2-7, with TRBD1 as a possible D gene (6 bases). Per the germline V gene, CDR1 is SGHVS and CDR2 is FNYEAQ. This CDR3 region has 15 residues. The V and J ends lost 2 bases and 0 bases respectively, with 11 bases between them.

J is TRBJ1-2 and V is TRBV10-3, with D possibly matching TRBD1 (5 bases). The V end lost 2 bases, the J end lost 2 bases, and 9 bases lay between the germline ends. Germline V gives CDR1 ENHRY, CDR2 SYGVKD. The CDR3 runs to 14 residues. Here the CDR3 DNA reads TGTGCCATCAGTGAGGAGGGGCGGAACTATGGCTACACCTTC. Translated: CAISEEGRNYGYTF.